Listed here are 26 T cell receptor beta chains from one sample, sequenced in a study of early T cells in non-severe SARS-CoV-2 infection. TCRdb reprocessed the 5' RACE reads via MiXCR and lists one record per CDR3 protein. Altogether some 60,000 distinct CDR3 sequences are present, over 9.5% being singletons, with the ten largest covering 2.9%. Input material: whole blood. All receptors come from an adult who was a healthcare worker with PCR-confirmed SARS-CoV-2 infection or an uninfected control (not recorded which).

In its sample, this clonotype is medium-sized (0.01 to 0.1%). The chain carries TRBV28 and TRBJ2-5, with TRBD2 matching over 7 bases. CDR3 length equals 14 residues. Per the germline V gene, CDR1 is MDHEN and CDR2 is SYDVKM. After removal of 5 bases from V and 3 bases from J, the junction contained 6 bases not matched to a gene. The CDR3 sequence: CASSGFGGKETQYF. For the CDR3, the DNA is TGTGCCAGCAGTGGATTCGGGGGGAAAGAGACCCAGTACTTC.

V gene TRBV12-5 combines with J gene TRBJ1-5; 7 nucleotides agree with TRBD1. The ends lost 4 bases at V and 7 bases at J; junction bases unmatched: 10. The CDR3 consists of 15 residues. Per the germline V gene, CDR1 is LGHNT and CDR2 is FRNRAP. In DNA form, the CDR3 reads TGTGCTAGTGGTTATAACAGGGGATCTGAACAGCCCCAGCATTTT. This sequence encodes CASGYNRGSEQPQHF.

The chain couples TRBV7-2 to TRBJ1-2; possible D gene TRBD1, 6 bases. This CDR3 is 13 amino acids long. Germline V CDR1 and CDR2: SGHTA, FQGNSA. The ends were cut back, 0 bases at V and 8 bases at J, with 10 bases in the middle. The CDR3 DNA sequence: TGTGCCAGCAGCTTAGCGCGGGGGGCCGGCTACACCTTC. Amino acid sequence: CASSLARGAGYTF.

V and J are TRBV20-1 and TRBJ2-7, with a tentative D call TRBD2 (6 bases). With 5 bases removed from V and 0 bases from J, the gap between germline ends came to 14 bases. Germline assignment: CDR1 DFQATT and CDR2 SNEGSKA (reference sequence). The CDR3 loop spans 14 amino acids. CDR3 sequence (DNA): TGCAGTGCTGAAGCCGGGACTTTCTCCTACGAGCAGTACTTC. It specifies CSAEAGTFSYEQYF.

Many counts were recorded for this clonotype. The chain couples TRBV20-1 to TRBJ2-2; 8 nucleotides agree with TRBD2. CDR3 length: 15 amino acids. V shed 6 bases, J shed 6 bases, and the junction held 12 bases outside the gene matches. Germline V CDR1 and CDR2: DFQATT, SNEGSKA (reference sequence). The DNA of the CDR3 is TGCAGTGCGGGGCGCCCGGGACTAGGGGCCGGGGAGCTGTTTTTT. This translates into CSAGRPGLGAGELFF.

This clonotype was picked up many times. This rearrangement joins TRBV10-3 to TRBJ2-5, with 7 bases that match TRBD1. Germline V gene sequence: CDR1 ENHRY, CDR2 SYGVKD. V lost 10 bases to trimming and J lost 0 bases; unmatched junction nucleotides: 5. The CDR3 totals 13 residues. CDR3 bases: TGTGCCAGCCGGGACAGCTACCAAGAGACCCAGTACTTC. It is translated as CASRDSYQETQYF.

This clonotype turned up a few times. The chain recombines TRBV6-6 with TRBJ1-2; D is possibly TRBD1 (5 bases). Germline V CDR1 and CDR2: MNHNY, SVGAGI (reference sequence). The length of the CDR3 is 16 residues. Trimming pared 0 bases from V and 7 bases from J, leaving 18 bases between. CDR3 protein: CASSYSTQGGRSGYTF. In DNA, the CDR3 is TGTGCCAGCAGTTACTCTACGCAGGGAGGACGGAGTGGCTACACCTTC.

V gene TRBV7-9 combines with J gene TRBJ1-2; possibly TRBD1 for D (6 bases). V was pared by 1 base and J by 6 bases, with 15 bases between. CDR3 length equals 15 residues. Germline V gene data show CDR1 as SEHNR and CDR2 as FQNEAQ (reference sequence). The CDR3 here is CASSLVRGPPNGYTF. For the CDR3, the DNA is TGTGCCAGCAGCTTAGTACGGGGGCCACCTAATGGCTACACCTTC.

This chain links TRBV25-1 with TRBJ1-4; D is unresolved. This CDR3 has 11 amino acids. V gave up 6 bases and J gave up 9 bases, with 8 bases separating them. Germline V gene lookup returns CDR1 MGHDK and CDR2 SYGVNS. CDR3 loop: CASRLDKKLFF. CDR3 bases: TGTGCCAGCAGGTTAGACAAAAAACTGTTTTTT.

This chain links TRBV5-1 with TRBJ2-1; 13 bases agree with TRBD2. The CDR3 covers 17 residues. V was clipped by 4 bases and J by 7 bases; unmatched bases: 11. Germline V gene sequence: CDR1 SGHRS, CDR2 YFSETQ. The CDR3 is CASSRTSGGAVRNEQFF. CDR3 nucleotides: TGCGCCAGCAGCCGTACTAGCGGGGGGGCTGTGAGGAATGAGCAGTTCTTC.

In its sample, this clonotype was seen many times. The chain recombines TRBV11-2 with TRBJ1-1; possible D gene TRBD1, 5 bases. CDR3 length: 14 residues. Per germline, CDR1 SGHAT and CDR2 FQNNGV. V was cut by 0 bases and J by 6 bases, with 11 bases left in between. CDR3 amino acids: CASSLDPGYPEAFF. The CDR3, as DNA: TGTGCCAGCAGCTTAGATCCAGGGTATCCTGAAGCTTTCTTT.

This clonotype was recorded a few times. The rearrangement joins TRBV11-3 to TRBJ2-2; no definite D call. Germline CDR1 SGHNT, CDR2 YENEEA. CDR3 length equals 13 residues. V lost 5 bases, J lost 1 base, and 5 bases lay in between. CDR3 loop: CASSERNTGELFF. CDR3 sequence (DNA): TGTGCCAGCAGCGAGCGGAACACCGGGGAGCTGTTTTTT.

This clonotype came up a few times. This rearrangement joins TRBV12-3 or TRBV12-4 to TRBJ1-1; 8 bases fit TRBD1. This CDR3 comprises 15 residues. The V segment lost 1 base and the J segment 1 base; nucleotides outside the gene matches: 2. The CDR3 DNA reads TGTGCCAGCAGTTTAGGACAGGGGAAGAACACTGAAGCTTTCTTT. It is translated as CASSLGQGKNTEAFF.

This clonotype was counted ten times or more. The chain joins TRBV5-1 to TRBJ2-2, with D perhaps TRBD2 (5 bases). Germline V gives CDR1 SGHRS, CDR2 YFSETQ. V lost 4 bases and J 2 bases, leaving 15 bases between the germline ends. CDR3 length equals 16 residues. CDR3 sequence: CASSARSGVNTGELFF. In DNA form, the CDR3 reads TGCGCCAGCAGCGCTCGTTCCGGGGTCAACACCGGGGAGCTGTTTTTT.

This clonotype appeared many times. V is TRBV10-3 and J is TRBJ2-3; 12 positions match TRBD2. Germline V gives CDR1 ENHRY, CDR2 SYGVKD. The CDR3 is made up of 16 amino acids. V shed 2 bases, J shed 4 bases, and the junction held 4 bases outside the gene matches. CDR3 nucleotides: TGTGCCATCAGTGAGGCTAGCGGGGGGGCCGCAGATACGCAGTATTTT. This sequence encodes CAISEASGGAADTQYF.

CDR3 in DNA: TGTGCCAGCAGCGCCAGGGGGCCTACCGGGGAGCTGTTTTTT. This encodes CASSARGPTGELFF. V usage is TRBV9 and J usage is TRBJ2-2; TRBD1 agrees at 8 bases. CDR1 and CDR2 (germline): SGDLS, YYNGEE. CDR3 length equals 14 residues. J gave up 5 bases and V 3 bases, and 3 bases lay outside the gene matches.

Only a few counts were recorded for this clonotype. The junction departs from germline at one end; a sequencing error may be responsible. The rearrangement uses TRBV7-3 and TRBJ2-1; D gene ambiguous. This CDR3 is built from 14 residues. Germline V gene sequence: CDR1 SGHTA, CDR2 FQGTGA. This CDR3 reads CASSLTPLSNEQFF. The DNA for the CDR3 is TGTGCCAGCAGCCTAACACCTCTCAGCAATGAGCAGTTCTTC.

This sequence joins TRBV6-2 or TRBV6-3 and TRBJ2-2; 9 bases agree with TRBD1. The junction had 5 bases not matched to a gene; V was cut back by 5 bases and J by 4 bases. There are 15 residues in the CDR3. The germline V gene encodes CDR1 MNHEY and CDR2 SVGEGT. CDR3 residues: CASSPIQGATGELFF. The CDR3 DNA follows: TGTGCCAGCAGTCCAATACAGGGGGCCACCGGGGAGCTGTTTTTT.

The CDR3 is CASSSPPGALMQFF. CDR3 nucleotides: TGTGCCAGCAGTTCCCCCCCGGGGGCCCTTATGCAGTTCTTC. This chain links TRBV12-3 or TRBV12-4 with TRBJ2-1; D may correspond to TRBD1 or TRBD2 (6 bases each). The ends were cut back, 4 bases at V and 12 bases at J, with 19 bases in the middle. This CDR3 has 14 residues.

This chain uses TRBV6-5 with TRBJ2-5, with D perhaps TRBD1 (7 bases). Looked up from germline, CDR1 is MNHEY and CDR2 is SVGAGI. Trimming took off 6 bases at V and 8 bases at J, with 22 bases between the two ends. This CDR3 has 15 amino acids. The CDR3 DNA follows: TGTGCCAGCAGAGCCCGGGGGACAGCCTTAACTACCCAGTACTTC. Encoded protein: CASRARGTALTTQYF.

Worth noting for this clonotype: Since a much larger clone is just one base distant, this may be a read error. The chain has TRBV30 and TRBJ2-7, with 9 nucleotides matching TRBD2. V shed 2 bases, J shed 3 bases, and the junction held 5 bases outside the gene matches. The CDR3 runs 14 residues. CDR1 GTSNPN and CDR2 SVGIG come from the germline V gene (reference sequence). CDR3 protein: CAWSFLAGIYEQYF. As DNA, the CDR3 is TGTGCCTGGAGTTTCCTAGCGGGGATCTACGAGCAGTACTTC.

This clonotype was recorded many times. The V and J genes are TRBV20-1 and TRBJ2-5; the match to TRBD1 covers 10 bases. CDR1 and CDR2 from the germline V gene are DFQATT and SNEGSKA (reference sequence). The CDR3 spans 13 residues. The ends lost 5 bases at V and 5 bases at J; junction bases unmatched: 5. CDR3 DNA: TGCAGTGCTGGGACAGGGGATAGGGAGACCCAGTACTTC. Translation gives CSAGTGDRETQYF.

In its sample, this clonotype was seen many times. This chain joins TRBV11-2 and TRBJ1-1; TRBD1 is a possible D gene (6 bases). V lost 3 bases and J 3 bases, leaving 11 bases between the germline ends. The CDR3 has 14 amino acids. Germline V gene data show CDR1 as SGHAT and CDR2 as FQNNGV. CDR3 coding DNA: TGTGCCAGCAGCTTGACCCAGGGGTACACTGAAGCTTTCTTT. Translated, it gives CASSLTQGYTEAFF.

In its sample, this clonotype was seen many times. The rearrangement links TRBV11-2 to TRBJ2-5, with D unresolved. Germline V gene sequence: CDR1 SGHAT, CDR2 FQNNGV. There are 16 residues in the CDR3. V lost 0 bases and J lost 4, with 15 bases in between. Here the CDR3 reads CASSLEFGYQIETQYF. CDR3 nucleotides: TGTGCCAGCAGCTTAGAGTTCGGTTACCAGATAGAGACCCAGTACTTC. Supplemented by reference TRBV11-2 and TRBJ2-5, the full variable domain reads EAGVAQSPRYKIIEKRQSVAFWCNPISGHATLYWYQQILGQGPKLLIQFQNNGVVDDSQLPKDRFSAERLKGVDSTLKIQPAKLEDSAVYLCASSLEFGYQIETQYFGPGTRLLVL.

The J gene is TRBJ2-5, the V gene TRBV12-3 or TRBV12-4; 8 nucleotides agree with TRBD1. J lost 2 bases, V lost 6 bases, and 2 bases had no gene match. CDR3 length: 13 residues. This CDR3 reads CASRTGVQETQYF. CDR3 DNA: TGTGCCAGCAGGACAGGGGTGCAAGAGACCCAGTACTTC.

This clonotype was counted at least ten times. The gene calls are TRBV29-1 and TRBJ2-1, with a possible D match to TRBD2 (6 bases). V shed 6 bases and J shed 7 bases, with 22 bases lying between them. CDR1 and CDR2 (germline): SQVTM, ANQGSEA. This CDR3 region has 15 residues. The CDR3 protein is CSVPFGGTWGNEQFF. CDR3 DNA sequence: TGCAGCGTCCCATTTGGGGGGACCTGGGGGAATGAGCAGTTCTTC.